This TCR beta chain was captured by sequencing in a study of Tregs in tolerant kidney transplant recipients. Study background: Related graft donors supplied nonmyeloablative bone marrow transplants, and mixed chimerism was transient.

Using immunoSEQ multiplex PCR, the repertoire was profiled, and TCRdb retains in-frame clones only, with some absent. Among about 110,000 clones listed, nearly 90% were seen once. Unstimulated regulatory T cells (CD4+CD25+CD127-), CD4+CD25- non-regulatory cells, CD4 and CD8 cells were FACS-sorted from thawed PBMCs. General study results and limits: Biological reproducibility was not directly addressed in this study. Few patients were studied, so findings need validation in larger groups.

A remark on this clone: Its antigen is unidentified.

Looked up from germline, CDR1 is SGHNT and CDR2 is YYREEE (reference sequence). There are 14 residues in the CDR3. The germline V and J ends were trimmed by 0 bases and 4 bases, with 11 bases remaining between them. Specimen: CD4+ T cells from blood, collected before the transplant. The chain carries TRBV5-4 and TRBJ2-7; the D gene is possibly TRBD1 (6 bases). The origin of this receptor is a human donor who received a combined kidney and bone marrow transplant. The CDR3: CASSLVTGSYEQYF. DNA of the CDR3: TGTGCCAGCAGCTTGGTTACAGGGAGTTACGAGCAGTACTTC.